The 8 T cell receptor beta chains given below trace back to one sample, sequenced in a study of T cell responses to AZD1222 COVID-19 vaccine. Produced via immunoSEQ multiplex PCR; TCRdb's table is partial and in-frame only. Found here are 80,000 or so clones, about 92% of them singletons; the top ten hold roughly 5%. The source was peripheral blood, collected 28 days after the second AZD1222 dose. All receptors derive from an adult who received the AZD1222 COVID-19 vaccine.

The gene calls are TRBV5-4 and TRBJ2-2; 7 nucleotides align to TRBD2. Germline CDR1 reads SGHNT; CDR2 reads YYREEE (reference sequence). Unmatched junction bases numbered 3, after V lost 0 bases and J lost 1 base. The CDR3 totals 16 residues. In DNA, the CDR3 is TGTGCCAGCAGCTTGGGACTAGCAGAGAACACCGGGGAGCTGTTTTTT. It is translated as CASSLGLAENTGELFF.

The gene calls are TRBV11-3 and TRBJ2-1; TRBD2 aligns across 9 bases. The CDR3 has 16 residues. The V gene end was trimmed by 1 base and the J gene end by 9 bases; junction bases not matched to a gene: 10. Germline V gene lookup returns CDR1 SGHNT and CDR2 YENEEA. CDR3 nucleotides: TGTGCCAGCAGCTTAGGTTTGGGGGGCGGGAGGGGTGAGCAGTTCTTC. Protein: CASSLGLGGGRGEQFF.

The rearrangement links TRBV6-6 to TRBJ1-1; tentatively, D is TRBD1 (6 bases). The CDR3 covers 13 residues. From germline, CDR1 is MNHNY and CDR2 SVGAGI (reference sequence). V lost 4 bases to trimming and J lost 3 bases, with 9 bases between them. As DNA, the CDR3 is TGTGCCAGCAGTTCAGGGGTTTACACTGAAGCTTTCTTT. Protein product: CASSSGVYTEAFF.

This clone was seen a handful of times. This chain connects TRBV4-3 to TRBJ1-5, with D unresolved. V was shortened by 3 bases and J by 0 bases, with 6 bases between the two germline ends. Germline V gene data show CDR1 as LGHNA and CDR2 as YSLEER. The CDR3 spans 14 residues. The CDR3 coding sequence is TGCGCCAGCAGCCAGGGCCTTAGCAATCAGCCCCAGCATTTT. It specifies CASSQGLSNQPQHF.

The J gene is TRBJ2-7, the V gene TRBV4-1; 10 bases are a match to TRBD2. Germline lookup yields CDR1 MGHRA and CDR2 YSYEKL. With 1 base clipped from V and 5 bases from J, the junction kept 14 bases outside the gene matches. CDR3 size: 18 residues. In DNA, the CDR3 is TGCGCCAGCAGCCAAGGAGGTCTAGCGGGAGTACGGGCACACGAGCAGTACTTC. As protein: CASSQGGLAGVRAHEQYF.

V gene TRBV29-1 combines with J gene TRBJ1-2, with D possibly TRBD1 on 6 matching bases. There are 11 residues in the CDR3. Trimming removed 6 bases at V and 8 bases at J, with 13 bases between. Germline values: CDR1 SQVTM, CDR2 ANQGSEA. The CDR3 DNA is TGCAGCGTAGTAACAGGGCTCGGCTACACCTTC. This gives the protein CSVVTGLGYTF. The variable domain in full, with the rest retrieved from reference TRBV29-1 and TRBJ1-2, is SAVISQKPSRDICQRGTSLTIQCQVDSQVTMMFWYRQQPGQSLTLIATANQGSEATYESGFVIDKFPISRPNLTFSTLTVSNMSPEDSSIYLCSVVTGLGYTFGSGTRLTVV.

This chain's CDR3 is CASLGSPGASGELFF. In DNA form, the CDR3 reads TGTGCCAGCTTAGGGTCCCCCGGTGCGAGCGGGGAGCTGTTTTTT. The V gene is TRBV7-2, the J gene TRBJ2-2, with D uncertain. The CDR3 runs to 15 residues. Germline CDR1 reads SGHTA; CDR2 reads FQGNSA. V lost 8 bases to trimming and J lost 7 bases, with 20 bases between them. The variable domain in full, completed from reference TRBV7-2 and TRBJ2-2, reads GAGVSQSPSNKVTEKGKDVELRCDPISGHTALYWYRQSLGQGLEFLIYFQGNSAPDKSGLPSDRFSAERTGGSVSTLTIQRTQQEDSAVYLCASLGSPGASGELFFGEGSRLTVL.

This clone was recorded once. The rearrangement joins TRBV28 to TRBJ1-1; D not resolved. CDR3 size: 11 residues. CDR1 MDHEN and CDR2 SYDVKM come from the germline V gene. V dropped 8 bases and J dropped 2 bases, with 6 bases sitting between them. Here the CDR3 reads CASRGNTEAFF. The CDR3 DNA reads TGTGCCAGCCGGGGTAACACTGAAGCTTTCTTT.